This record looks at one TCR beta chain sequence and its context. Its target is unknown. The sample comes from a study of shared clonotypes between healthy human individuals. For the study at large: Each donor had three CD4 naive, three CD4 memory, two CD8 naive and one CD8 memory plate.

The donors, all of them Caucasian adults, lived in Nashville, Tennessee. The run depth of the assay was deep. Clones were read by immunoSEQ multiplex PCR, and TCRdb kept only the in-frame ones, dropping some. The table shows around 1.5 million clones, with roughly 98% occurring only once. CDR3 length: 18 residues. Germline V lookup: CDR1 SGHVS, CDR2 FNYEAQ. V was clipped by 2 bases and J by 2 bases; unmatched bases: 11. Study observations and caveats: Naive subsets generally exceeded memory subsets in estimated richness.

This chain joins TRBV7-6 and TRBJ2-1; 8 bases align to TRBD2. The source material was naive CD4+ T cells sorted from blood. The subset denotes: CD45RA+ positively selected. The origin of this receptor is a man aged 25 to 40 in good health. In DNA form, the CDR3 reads TGTGCCAGCAGCTTACTTCCCCGGGCAGCGGGAGCCTACAATGAGCAGTTCTTC. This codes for CASSLLPRAAGAYNEQFF. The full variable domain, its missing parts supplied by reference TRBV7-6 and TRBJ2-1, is GAGVSQSPRYKVTKRGQDVALRCDPISGHVSLYWYRQALGQGPEFLTYFNYEAQQDKSGLPNDRFSAERPEGSISTLTIQRTEQRDSAMYRCASSLLPRAAGAYNEQFFGPGTRLTVL.